Listed below are T cell receptor beta chains from one sample, sequenced in a study of identical twins. TCRdb re-called the 5' RACE reads through MiXCR, storing one row per CDR3 protein. In the table there are 1.5 million to 2 million distinct CDR3 sequences, around a third of which are singletons. The material sequenced was cord blood. All receptors derive from a newborn girl in good health. Each CDR3 is given with its conserved first and last residue. The order of the fields is D gene, V gene, J gene, clone size, CDR3 protein, CDR3 DNA. A D gene is named only where the DNA matches it firmly. Some rows mark clone size as missing; the rest say once, few, many or name a class of expanded clone.

d_gene: .; v_gene: TRBV6-5; j_gene: TRBJ2-2; abundance: .; CDR3aa: CALRGPPLSTGELFF; CDR3nt: TGTGCCCTCAGGGGCCCCCCGCTGAGTACCGGGGAGCTGTTTTTT
d_gene: TRBD2; v_gene: TRBV2; j_gene: TRBJ2-1; abundance: .; CDR3aa: CASSEGTSGGYEQFF; CDR3nt: TGTGCCAGCAGTGAAGGGACTAGCGGGGGCTATGAGCAGTTCTTC
d_gene: TRBD1; v_gene: TRBV2; j_gene: TRBJ1-2; abundance: once; CDR3aa: CASSTGDLTSNYGYTF; CDR3nt: TGTGCCAGCAGTACAGGGGACCTCACTTCTAACTATGGCTACACCTTC
d_gene: .; v_gene: TRBV29-1; j_gene: TRBJ1-2; abundance: many; CDR3aa: CSASPSGYYGYTF; CDR3nt: TGCAGCGCCTCACCCTCAGGCTACTATGGCTACACCTTC
d_gene: TRBD1; v_gene: TRBV15; j_gene: TRBJ2-5; abundance: .; CDR3aa: CATSRGGQGETQYF; CDR3nt: TGTGCCACCAGCAGAGGTGGACAGGGGGAGACCCAGTACTTC
d_gene: .; v_gene: TRBV14; j_gene: TRBJ2-3; abundance: .; CDR3aa: CASSLEGHFTDTQYF; CDR3nt: TGTGCCAGCAGCCTCGAGGGCCACTTCACAGATACGCAGTATTTT
d_gene: .; v_gene: TRBV9; j_gene: TRBJ2-5; abundance: .; CDR3aa: CASSVDVQETQYF; CDR3nt: TGTGCCAGCAGCGTAGACGTTCAAGAGACCCAGTACTTC
d_gene: .; v_gene: TRBV25-1; j_gene: TRBJ2-5; abundance: few; CDR3aa: CASSRTTEYNEQYF; CDR3nt: TGTGCCAGCAGTAGGACGACAGAATACAATGAGCAGTACTTC
d_gene: .; v_gene: TRBV10-3; j_gene: TRBJ2-1; abundance: .; CDR3aa: CAISAGAAGWYNEQFF; CDR3nt: TGTGCCATCAGTGCTGGGGCGGCTGGGTGGTACAATGAGCAGTTCTTC
d_gene: .; v_gene: TRBV29-1; j_gene: TRBJ2-7; abundance: .; CDR3aa: CSVGGGYNEQYF; CDR3nt: TGCAGCGTGGGCGGGGGCTACAATGAGCAGTACTTC
d_gene: .; v_gene: TRBV4-2; j_gene: TRBJ2-1; abundance: few; CDR3aa: CASSQVQDPEGQFF; CDR3nt: TGTGCCAGCAGCCAAGTTCAGGACCCCGAGGGGCAGTTCTTC
d_gene: .; v_gene: TRBV5-5; j_gene: TRBJ2-7; abundance: .; CDR3aa: CASSLAQLSYEQYF; CDR3nt: TGTGCCAGCAGCTTGGCCCAACTCTCATACGAGCAGTACTTC
d_gene: TRBD1; v_gene: TRBV5-6; j_gene: TRBJ1-2; abundance: .; CDR3aa: CARSRQGAIFNYGYTF; CDR3nt: TGTGCCCGCAGCCGACAGGGCGCGATATTTAACTATGGTTACACCTTC
d_gene: .; v_gene: TRBV10-3; j_gene: TRBJ2-1; abundance: .; CDR3aa: CAISGSVHEQFF; CDR3nt: TGTGCCATCAGTGGAAGCGTACATGAGCAGTTCTTC
d_gene: .; v_gene: TRBV12-3/TRBV12-4; j_gene: TRBJ2-2; abundance: few; CDR3aa: CASSLFGTNTGELFF; CDR3nt: TGTGCCAGCAGTTTATTCGGCACGAACACCGGGGAGCTGTTTTTT
d_gene: .; v_gene: TRBV28; j_gene: TRBJ2-2; abundance: .; CDR3aa: CASSLSLAMNTGELFF; CDR3nt: TGTGCCAGCAGTTTATCCCTCGCGATGAACACCGGGGAGCTGTTTTTT
d_gene: .; v_gene: TRBV25-1; j_gene: TRBJ2-3; abundance: few; CDR3aa: CASSEMGGATQYF; CDR3nt: TGTGCCAGCAGTGAAATGGGGGGAGCTACGCAGTATTTT
d_gene: .; v_gene: TRBV20-1; j_gene: TRBJ2-5; abundance: .; CDR3aa: CSARRRGLETQYF; CDR3nt: TGCAGTGCTAGAAGGAGGGGGCTAGAGACCCAGTACTTC
d_gene: TRBD1; v_gene: TRBV10-3; j_gene: TRBJ1-1; abundance: .; CDR3aa: CAISESNFRQGGTEAFF; CDR3nt: TGTGCCATCAGTGAGTCTAATTTCCGACAGGGTGGTACTGAAGCTTTCTTT
d_gene: .; v_gene: TRBV11-2; j_gene: TRBJ2-1; abundance: few; CDR3aa: CASSLVRTSPYNEQFF; CDR3nt: TGTGCCAGCAGCTTAGTCCGGACTTCTCCCTACAATGAGCAGTTCTTC
d_gene: .; v_gene: TRBV29-1; j_gene: TRBJ2-3; abundance: .; CDR3aa: CSAMKQGGASTDTQYF; CDR3nt: TGCAGCGCCATGAAACAGGGAGGGGCCAGCACAGATACGCAGTATTTT
d_gene: .; v_gene: TRBV4-2; j_gene: TRBJ1-5; abundance: .; CDR3aa: CASSRGGWQPQHF; CDR3nt: TGTGCCAGCAGCCGGGGAGGTTGGCAGCCCCAGCATTTT
d_gene: .; v_gene: TRBV5-1; j_gene: TRBJ2-3; abundance: .; CDR3aa: CASSLRQPTDTQYF; CDR3nt: TGCGCCAGCAGCCTACGACAACCCACAGATACGCAGTATTTT
d_gene: .; v_gene: TRBV6-1; j_gene: TRBJ1-2; abundance: .; CDR3aa: CASRETASYGYTF; CDR3nt: TGTGCCAGCAGGGAGACAGCAAGCTATGGCTACACCTTC
d_gene: .; v_gene: TRBV7-2; j_gene: TRBJ2-3; abundance: many; CDR3aa: CASSPGTPRTDTQYF; CDR3nt: TGTGCCAGCAGCCCGGGGACTCCTCGCACAGATACGCAGTATTTT
d_gene: .; v_gene: TRBV27; j_gene: TRBJ2-2; abundance: few; CDR3aa: CASSFGIGAGELFF; CDR3nt: TGTGCCAGCAGTTTTGGGATCGGGGCCGGGGAGCTGTTTTTT
d_gene: .; v_gene: TRBV20-1; j_gene: TRBJ2-3; abundance: .; CDR3aa: CSASLPISTDTQYF; CDR3nt: TGCAGTGCTAGTCTTCCGATAAGCACAGATACGCAGTATTTT
d_gene: TRBD1; v_gene: TRBV6-5; j_gene: TRBJ1-1; abundance: .; CDR3aa: CASSYSPGTGEAFF; CDR3nt: TGTGCCAGCAGTTACAGCCCGGGGACAGGTGAAGCTTTCTTT
d_gene: .; v_gene: TRBV28; j_gene: TRBJ2-7; abundance: .; CDR3aa: CASSWAGSGPSYEQYF; CDR3nt: TGTGCCAGCAGTTGGGCAGGGAGCGGACCCTCCTACGAGCAGTACTTC
d_gene: .; v_gene: TRBV27; j_gene: TRBJ1-6; abundance: .; CDR3aa: CASSLNKRRSYNSPLHF; CDR3nt: TGTGCCAGCAGTCTTAACAAGAGACGGTCCTATAATTCACCCCTCCACTTT
d_gene: TRBD2; v_gene: TRBV5-4; j_gene: TRBJ2-5; abundance: .; CDR3aa: CASSRIAGGRQETQYF; CDR3nt: TGTGCCAGCAGCCGAATAGCGGGAGGGAGACAAGAGACCCAGTACTTC
d_gene: .; v_gene: TRBV29-1; j_gene: TRBJ2-5; abundance: .; CDR3aa: CSVEESRVMETQYF; CDR3nt: TGCAGCGTTGAAGAGAGCAGGGTGATGGAGACCCAGTACTTC
d_gene: .; v_gene: TRBV4-1; j_gene: TRBJ2-3; abundance: .; CDR3aa: CASSQVRASTDTQYF; CDR3nt: TGCGCCAGCAGCCAAGTCCGGGCCAGCACAGATACGCAGTATTTT
d_gene: .; v_gene: TRBV4-2; j_gene: TRBJ2-3; abundance: .; CDR3aa: CASSQGGLVTDTQYF; CDR3nt: TGTGCCAGCAGCCAAGGGGGACTGGTGACAGATACGCAGTATTTT
d_gene: TRBD2; v_gene: TRBV7-2; j_gene: TRBJ2-1; abundance: once; CDR3aa: CASSLGRWREIVLDEQFF; CDR3nt: TGTGCCAGCAGCTTAGGGAGGTGGCGGGAGATCGTTTTGGATGAGCAGTTCTTC
d_gene: TRBD1; v_gene: TRBV10-3; j_gene: TRBJ2-7; abundance: .; CDR3aa: CAISDPGQGLSYEQYF; CDR3nt: TGTGCCATCAGTGACCCCGGACAGGGGCTCTCCTACGAGCAGTACTTC
d_gene: .; v_gene: TRBV11-1; j_gene: TRBJ2-3; abundance: .; CDR3aa: CASSLKETSTDTQYF; CDR3nt: TGTGCCAGCAGCTTAAAAGAAACTAGCACAGATACGCAGTATTTT
d_gene: TRBD2; v_gene: TRBV10-3; j_gene: TRBJ2-4; abundance: .; CDR3aa: CAILAGSYNEQYF; CDR3nt: TGTGCCATCCTAGCGGGCTCCTACAATGAGCAGTACTTC
d_gene: TRBD1; v_gene: TRBV20-1; j_gene: TRBJ1-1; abundance: .; CDR3aa: CSASRDRGGTEAFF; CDR3nt: TGCAGTGCTAGTAGGGACAGGGGAGGCACTGAAGCTTTCTTT
d_gene: .; v_gene: TRBV20-1; j_gene: TRBJ2-3; abundance: many; CDR3aa: CSARGRTDTQYF; CDR3nt: TGCAGTGCTAGAGGGAGGACAGATACGCAGTATTTT
d_gene: TRBD1; v_gene: TRBV29-1; j_gene: TRBJ2-1; abundance: many; CDR3aa: CSVEMKDRVVSGEQFF; CDR3nt: TGCAGCGTTGAAATGAAGGACAGGGTCGTAAGTGGTGAGCAGTTCTTC
d_gene: TRBD2; v_gene: TRBV7-2; j_gene: TRBJ2-1; abundance: .; CDR3aa: CASRKASGVNEQFF; CDR3nt: TGTGCCAGCAGAAAAGCTAGCGGCGTGAATGAGCAGTTCTTC
d_gene: .; v_gene: TRBV4-2; j_gene: TRBJ2-1; abundance: .; CDR3aa: CTSSQEGDSSYNEQFF; CDR3nt: TGTACCAGCAGCCAAGAGGGGGATTCCTCCTACAATGAGCAGTTCTTC
d_gene: .; v_gene: TRBV5-6; j_gene: TRBJ1-1; abundance: few; CDR3aa: CASSLGQSEAFF; CDR3nt: TGTGCCAGCAGCTTGGGACAGTCTGAAGCTTTCTTT
d_gene: .; v_gene: TRBV14; j_gene: TRBJ2-4; abundance: .; CDR3aa: CASSHRGAKNIQYF; CDR3nt: TGTGCCAGCAGCCATAGGGGAGCCAAAAACATTCAGTACTTC
d_gene: TRBD2; v_gene: TRBV10-3; j_gene: TRBJ2-1; abundance: .; CDR3aa: CAISETFQRGGSYNEQFF; CDR3nt: TGTGCCATCAGTGAAACCTTCCAGCGGGGTGGATCCTACAATGAGCAGTTCTTC
d_gene: .; v_gene: TRBV20-1; j_gene: TRBJ1-4; abundance: few; CDR3aa: CSALAGATNEKLFF; CDR3nt: TGCAGTGCCCTGGCGGGGGCAACTAATGAAAAACTGTTTTTT
d_gene: .; v_gene: TRBV5-1; j_gene: TRBJ2-3; abundance: many; CDR3aa: CASGQSTDTQYF; CDR3nt: TGCGCCAGCGGCCAGTCCACAGATACGCAGTATTTT
d_gene: TRBD1; v_gene: TRBV9; j_gene: TRBJ1-2; abundance: .; CDR3aa: CASSDNDRVSTANYGYTF; CDR3nt: TGTGCCAGCAGCGATAATGACAGGGTGTCAACCGCTAACTATGGCTACACCTTC
d_gene: TRBD1; v_gene: TRBV28; j_gene: TRBJ2-4; abundance: few; CDR3aa: CASRPYRGEDKNIQYF; CDR3nt: TGTGCCAGCAGACCTTACAGGGGCGAGGACAAAAACATTCAGTACTTC
d_gene: .; v_gene: TRBV7-8; j_gene: TRBJ1-4; abundance: .; CDR3aa: CASSLALSGPRNEKLFF; CDR3nt: TGTGCCAGCAGCTTAGCCCTAAGCGGGCCGCGTAATGAAAAACTGTTTTTT
d_gene: .; v_gene: TRBV20-1; j_gene: TRBJ2-7; abundance: few; CDR3aa: CSARGLLPYEQYF; CDR3nt: TGCAGTGCTAGAGGCCTACTTCCATACGAGCAGTACTTC
d_gene: .; v_gene: TRBV28; j_gene: TRBJ2-1; abundance: few; CDR3aa: CASSHGSLSGEQFF; CDR3nt: TGTGCCAGCAGTCACGGGAGCCTCTCGGGTGAGCAGTTCTTC
d_gene: .; v_gene: TRBV12-3/TRBV12-4; j_gene: TRBJ1-1; abundance: few; CDR3aa: CASSPLLSGDTEAFF; CDR3nt: TGTGCCAGCAGCCCCCTCCTCAGTGGGGACACTGAAGCTTTCTTT
d_gene: .; v_gene: TRBV5-1; j_gene: TRBJ2-1; abundance: .; CDR3aa: CASSLAVRGREQFF; CDR3nt: TGCGCCAGCAGCTTGGCTGTACGCGGACGAGAGCAGTTCTTC
d_gene: .; v_gene: TRBV2; j_gene: TRBJ2-5; abundance: many; CDR3aa: CASSEVETQYF; CDR3nt: TGTGCCAGCAGTGAGGTAGAGACCCAGTACTTC
d_gene: TRBD1; v_gene: TRBV11-2; j_gene: TRBJ2-1; abundance: .; CDR3aa: CASSLRYGTGGSNEQFF; CDR3nt: TGTGCCAGCAGCTTACGGTACGGCACAGGGGGGTCCAATGAGCAGTTCTTC